These 30 T cell receptor beta chains originate from one sample sequenced in a study of tumor-infiltrating lymphocytes in primary liver carcinoma. Using a constant-region primer together with ProtoScript II reverse transcriptase, TCR beta cDNA was made from about 500 ng of total RNA. What produced the TCR beta libraries was three nested multiplex PCR rounds using slightly modified ARM-PCR. Rounds one and two of PCR, each of 10 to 11 cycles, were primed with TRBV1-TRBV30 forward primers and a C-beta reverse primer. TCRdb reanalysed the multiplex PCR reads using MiXCR and keeps one entry per CDR3 protein. Among about 35,000 distinct CDR3 sequences listed, roughly 69% were seen once. Co-extracted RNA and DNA came from roughly 20-30 mg of unsorted bulk tissue. Sequencing was done on a sample of liver tumor tissue from sampling region 4. The subset denotes: tumor region T4, right-lateral pole. The origin of the receptors is a man aged 40-49 years with primary liver carcinoma and hepatitis B virus infection.

Details on this clonotype: It is likely a read error, because the conserved phenylalanine at the end of the CDR3 is missing. The J gene is TRBJ2-2, the V gene TRBV5-5, with D tentatively TRBD2 (5 bases). V lost 0 bases and J lost 7, with 10 bases in between. From germline, CDR1 is SGHKS and CDR2 YYEKEE (reference sequence). The CDR3 has 14 residues. The CDR3 sequence is CASSLGGGGGELFS. For the CDR3, the DNA is TGTGCCAGCAGCTTGGGCGGAGGAGGCGGGGAGCTGTTTTCT.

This clonotype has just a few counts. The junction and the germline gene differ at one end; a read error may be behind it. The genes are TRBV28 and TRBJ2-5; a possible D gene is TRBD2 (5 bases). From germline, CDR1 is MDHEN and CDR2 SYDVKM. The CDR3 extends over 14 amino acids. The CDR3 DNA is TGTGCCAGCAGCTCGACTATCGGGTTTGAGACCCACTACTTC. Translating it yields CASSSTIGFETHYF.

In the case of this clonotype: As the CDR3 is not closed by the conserved phenylalanine or tryptophan, this likely results from a read error. The chain links TRBV28 to TRBJ2-7, with 9 bases fitting TRBD1. This CDR3 is built from 14 residues. The trim removed 3 bases at V and 6 bases at J, leaving 6 bases unmatched. Germline V gene sequence: CDR1 MDHEN, CDR2 SYDVKM. CDR3 nucleotide sequence: TGTGCCAGCAGTTTTGGGACAGGGATGCTCGAGCAGTACCTC. It is translated as CASSFGTGMLEQYL.

About this clonotype: An end of the junction does not agree with germline; a read error may underlie this. This chain links TRBV11-1 with TRBJ2-4; the D gene is possibly TRBD2 (5 bases). This CDR3 is built from 14 residues. Germline V gives CDR1 SGHAT, CDR2 FQDESV (reference sequence). CDR3 sequence reads: CARGPPLANNSQYF. The CDR3 bases are TGTGCCAGAGGCCCCCCCCTAGCCAATAACAGTCAGTACTTC.

As to this clonotype: A junction boundary mismatches the germline segment, possibly from a read error. This sequence joins TRBV11-1 and TRBJ2-4; 7 bases are shared with TRBD2. CDR3 length equals 17 residues. Germline V gene data show CDR1 as SGHAT and CDR2 as FQDESV (reference sequence). The CDR3 DNA reads TGTGCCGGCAGGTTTCCCGGGACCAGCGGGACCAAAAACATTCAATACTTC. This translates into CAGRFPGTSGTKNIQYF.

Comments on this clonotype: The conserved closing phenylalanine or tryptophan is absent in this CDR3, likely reflecting a read error. The rearrangement links TRBV12-3 or TRBV12-4 to TRBJ2-5; D perhaps matches TRBD2 (5 bases). Trimming stripped 6 bases from V and 4 bases from J, with 12 bases between. The CDR3 consists of 13 residues. The CDR3 region is CASSRSGTETQYL. The CDR3 DNA follows: TGTGCCAGCAGCCGAAGCGGTACAGAGACCCAGTACCTA.

Remarks on this clonotype: One junction end does not reproduce the germline sequence, and a read error may be involved. The chain is built from TRBV5-1 and TRBJ2-1; D is unresolved. CDR1 and CDR2 from the germline V gene are SGHRS and YFSETQ. The CDR3 is 13 residues long. This CDR3 reads CASTSVQDNEQFF. CDR3 DNA sequence: TGCGCTAGCACCTCAGTCCAAGACAATGAGCAGTTCTTC. The full variable domain, in which reference TRBV5-1 and TRBJ2-1 provide the parts outside the CDR3, is KAGVTQTPRYLIKTRGQQVTLSCSPISGHRSVSWYQQTPGQGLQFLFEYFSETQRNKGNFPGRFSGRQFSNSRSEMNVSTLELGDSALYLCASTSVQDNEQFFGPGTRLTVL.

Regarding this clonotype: Given the absence of the conserved phenylalanine or tryptophan at the CDR3 end, a read error is likely. The V gene is TRBV29-1, the J gene TRBJ2-6; D possibly corresponds to TRBD2 (6 bases). The germline V gene encodes CDR1 SQVTM and CDR2 ANQGSEA. The CDR3 has 15 residues. V was shortened by 2 bases and J by 9 bases, with 17 bases between the two germline ends. The CDR3 coding sequence is TGCAGCGTTGAACTGGGGGGATCTAGGGTCAACGTCCTGACTTCC. It yields the protein CSVELGGSRVNVLTS.

In the case of this clonotype: The final CDR3 position lacks the conserved phenylalanine or tryptophan, pointing to a likely read error. V is TRBV7-9 and J is TRBJ1-2, with D uncertain. The CDR3 consists of 12 residues. Germline V CDR1 and CDR2: SEHNR, FQNEAQ (reference sequence). CDR3 loop: CTSSLGNYGYTL. CDR3 sequence (DNA): TGTACCAGCAGCTTAGGGAACTATGGCTACACCTTA.

Turning to this clonotype: The conserved final phenylalanine or tryptophan is absent from the CDR3, which likely points to a read error. Because the CDR3's place on the DNA is in doubt, the DNA is left out and the CDR3 is given as listed by TCRdb. The V and J genes are TRBV4-3 and TRBJ2-2; the table gives TRBD1 as D, unverified against the DNA. From its first to its last residue, the CDR3 has 19 amino acids. CDR1 and CDR2 from the germline V gene are LGHNA and YSLEER. CDR3: CASSQDPLGTGPNTGELVI.

V usage is TRBV6-2 or TRBV6-3 and J usage is TRBJ1-1, with a tentative D call TRBD1 (6 bases). CDR3 length equals 12 residues. V dropped 6 bases and J dropped 7 bases, with 12 bases sitting between them. Germline CDR1 is MNHEY and CDR2 is SVGEGT. CDR3 residues: CASRGRGDEAFF. The CDR3, as DNA: TGTGCCAGCAGAGGGAGGGGGGATGAAGCTTTCTTT.

Turning to this clonotype: The junction differs from germline at one of its ends, possibly a read error. V is TRBV5-1 and J is TRBJ2-5; 7 bases map to TRBD2. The CDR3 spans 14 residues. Germline lookup yields CDR1 SGHRS and CDR2 YFSETQ. The CDR3 DNA follows: TGCGTCAGCAGCTTGAGGCTAGCGGAAGAGACCCAGTACTTC. This encodes CVSSLRLAEETQYF.

Turning to this clonotype: Without the conserved terminal phenylalanine or tryptophan, this CDR3 likely stems from a read error. J is TRBJ2-7 and V is TRBV11-3; 7 nucleotides align to TRBD1. Per the germline V gene, CDR1 is SGHNT and CDR2 is YENEEA. The CDR3 totals 13 residues. CDR3 DNA: TGTGCCAGCAGTGTGGGACAGTCCTATGAGCAGTACATC. It is translated as CASSVGQSYEQYI.

This clonotype was seen only once. Given the absence of the conserved phenylalanine or tryptophan at the CDR3 end, a read error is likely. The limits of the CDR3 on the DNA are not certain, so only TCRdb's listed CDR3 is given. The V gene is TRBV7-8, the J gene TRBJ2-7; the table's TRBD1 call for D was not verified on the DNA. The CDR3 is 18 amino acids long, termini counted. Germline V gene lookup returns CDR1 SGHVS and CDR2 FQNEAQ. The CDR3 region is CASHRTPPGGNRNYEHYL.

This clonotype was picked up a small number of times. The conserved closing phenylalanine or tryptophan is absent in this CDR3, likely reflecting a read error. The chain links TRBV29-1 to TRBJ2-2; 10 bases align to TRBD2. The CDR3 is made up of 15 amino acids. CDR1 and CDR2 (germline): SQVTM, ANQGSEA. CDR3 DNA: TGCAGCATTGGGACTAGCGCGGCGAACACCGGGGAACTGTTTTCT. Its protein product is CSIGTSAANTGELFS.

Worth noting for this clonotype: Given the absence of the conserved phenylalanine or tryptophan at the CDR3 end, a read error is likely. This rearrangement joins TRBV12-3 or TRBV12-4 to TRBJ2-1; 12 bases fit TRBD2. This CDR3 has 14 amino acids. Here the CDR3 reads CVSMTSGRYNEQFC. The CDR3 DNA is TGTGTCAGTATGACTAGCGGGAGATACAATGAGCAGTTCTGC.

As regards this clonotype: This CDR3 is missing its conserved last phenylalanine or tryptophan, likely due to a read error. V and J are TRBV12-3 or TRBV12-4 and TRBJ2-2, with 9 bases fitting TRBD1. This CDR3 has 16 amino acids. V lost 6 bases to trimming and J lost 8 bases; unmatched junction nucleotides: 13. The CDR3 DNA is TGTGCCAGCAGCCTCGGGACAGGGAGGTTATTTGGGGAGCTGTTTCTT. Translated: CASSLGTGRLFGELFL.

The gene calls are TRBV11-2 and TRBJ2-5; maybe TRBD2 (6 bases). The CDR3 runs to 14 residues. Deletions cut 7 bases from V and 9 bases from J, with 21 bases between. From germline, CDR1 is SGHAT and CDR2 FQNNGV. Written as DNA, the CDR3 is TGTGCCAGCATCAGCCCCGGGAGAGGGGAGGCCCAGTACTTC. This encodes CASISPGRGEAQYF.

The chain couples TRBV6-5 to TRBJ2-3; D is unresolved. With 10 bases removed from V and 4 bases from J, the gap between germline ends came to 18 bases. Germline CDR1 and CDR2: MNHEY and SVGAGI. The CDR3 totals 14 residues. CDR3 loop: CANSRERWADTQYF. The CDR3 DNA sequence: TGTGCCAATAGTAGAGAGAGGTGGGCAGATACGCAGTATTTT.

With regard to this clonotype: At one of its ends the junction is not consistent with the germline gene, which may arise from a read error. The V call is TRBV11-1, the J call TRBJ2-1; 9 nucleotides match TRBD2. The CDR3 has 17 residues. Germline V gene sequence: CDR1 SGHAT, CDR2 FQDESV (reference sequence). As DNA, the CDR3 is TGTGCCAGCAGCTCCCCTCCTGGCGGGAGGGCCTTTAGTGTGCAGCTATTT. As protein: CASSSPPGGRAFSVQLF.

Concerning this clonotype itself: This CDR3 fails to terminate in the conserved phenylalanine or tryptophan, so it likely reflects a read error. J is TRBJ2-1 and V is TRBV5-6; D possibly uses TRBD1 or TRBD2 (5 bases each). The J call may not be correct, given that the DNA end is closer to TRBJ2-7. This CDR3 is built from 16 residues. Per the germline V gene, CDR1 is SGHDT and CDR2 is YYEEEE. The CDR3 reads CANSFRGVSSYNEQYL. The CDR3 bases are TGTGCCAACAGCTTCCGGGGCGTGAGCTCCTACAATGAGCAGTACCTC.

This clonotype came up a few times. V and J are TRBV5-1 and TRBJ2-6, with unresolved D. The CDR3 sequence is 16 residues long. V was clipped by 0 bases and J by 3 bases, with 10 bases between them. Germline V gives CDR1 SGHRS, CDR2 YFSETQ. This chain's CDR3 is CASSLAIVGGANVLTF. The DNA for the CDR3 is TGCGCCAGCAGCTTGGCTATCGTCGGTGGGGCCAACGTCCTGACTTTC.

This clonotype has only a few counts. A read error may account for a junction end that differs from germline. The chain is built from TRBV6-5 and TRBJ1-2; unclear D gene. In germline, CDR1 is MNHEY, CDR2 SVGAGI. This CDR3 comprises 15 residues. CDR3 residues: CATSYSLRGTYCYTF. The CDR3 nucleotides read TGTGCCACCAGTTACTCGTTGCGGGGAACCTATTGCTACACCTTC.

On this clonotype: At one end the junction does not follow the germline gene, possibly because of a read error. This sequence joins TRBV28 and TRBJ1-6; D gene ambiguous. Germline CDR1 and CDR2: MDHEN and SYDVKM. CDR3 length equals 15 residues. The CDR3 region has the DNA TGTGCCAGCAGTCCGTGGACTGATTATAATTCGCCCCCCCACTTT. Protein product: CASSPWTDYNSPPHF.

This chain connects TRBV12-3 or TRBV12-4 to TRBJ2-1, with no clear D. There are 11 residues in the CDR3. V was clipped by 7 bases and J by 9 bases, with 10 bases between them. CDR3 sequence (DNA): TGTGCCAGCACCCGGAACATTGAGCAGTTCTTC. Amino acid sequence: CASTRNIEQFF.

V gene TRBV3-1 combines with J gene TRBJ2-7; D may be TRBD1 (5 bases). In germline, CDR1 is LGHDT, CDR2 YNNKEL (reference sequence). The CDR3 runs to 13 residues. Trimming removed 4 bases at V and 7 bases at J, with 14 bases between. The CDR3 nucleotides are TGTGCCAGCAGCCGAGCAGGACCAGGGGAGCAGTACTTC. Residues: CASSRAGPGEQYF.

This clonotype has only a few counts. The junction and the germline gene differ at one end; a read error may be behind it. The chain employs TRBV10-2 and TRBJ2-1; D gene uncertain. Germline lookup yields CDR1 WSHSY and CDR2 SAAADI. The CDR3 extends over 12 amino acids. The CDR3 DNA sequence: TGCGCCGGCAGCCACGGGTACAATGAGCAGTCCTTC. It translates to CAGSHGYNEQSF.

A word on this clonotype: At one end the junction does not follow the germline gene, possibly because of a read error. The chain joins TRBV11-2 to TRBJ1-5; 10 bases are a match to TRBD1. Germline V gives CDR1 SGHAT, CDR2 FQNNGV. The CDR3 consists of 15 residues. Written as DNA, the CDR3 is TGTGCCGGCAGTTCCGGGACAGGGGAAAATCAGCCCCTGCATTTT. The encoded protein is CAGSSGTGENQPLHF.

Details on this clonotype: At one of its ends the junction is not consistent with the germline gene, which may arise from a read error. The rearrangement uses TRBV6-6 and TRBJ2-5; 8 bases agree with TRBD1. Germline V CDR1 and CDR2: MNHNY, SVGAGI (reference sequence). The CDR3 loop spans 17 amino acids. In nucleotides, the CDR3 is TGTGCCAGCAGGGGTCTCCACACAGGGGGAGGTGGGGAGACCCAAAACTTC. Protein: CASRGLHTGGGGETQNF.

V is TRBV6-1 and J is TRBJ1-5, with a tentative D call TRBD1 (5 bases). The CDR3 has 17 residues. The germline CDR1 and CDR2 sequences are MNHNS and SASEGT. The CDR3, as DNA: TGTTCCTGCAGTGACAAGGGGTCGTCAAATAGCAATCAGCCCCAGCATTTT. Amino acid sequence: CSCSDKGSSNSNQPQHF.